This TCR beta chain appears in the sequencing data of a study of shared clonotypes between healthy human individuals. Across the whole study: The study enrolled a couple of women and a few men aged 18 to 49. Three CD4 naive, three CD4 memory, two CD8 naive and one CD8 memory plate were used per donor.

Assay execution proceeded at the deep level. Sequencing was performed with immunoSEQ multiplex PCR; in TCRdb, only in-frame clones are kept and a portion is missing. The sample includes about 2 million clones, 95% of them seen just once. Whole-study findings and limits: Naive subsets generally had larger estimated richness than memory subsets.

Trimming left V 3 bases short and J 3 bases short, with 12 bases between. CDR1 and CDR2 from the germline V gene are SEHNR and FQNEAQ (reference sequence). CDR3 size: 15 residues. Points on this clone: The antigen remains unidentified.

Sequencing was carried out using naive CD4+ T cells sorted from blood. Subset noted: CD45RA+ positively selected. This clonotype originated in a man between 18 and 29 years old in good health. The chain combines TRBV7-9 with TRBJ1-3; no reliable D call. The CDR3 bases are TGTGCCAGCAGCTTCTCTGGGGTGTTTGGAAACACCATATATTTT. Its translation is CASSFSGVFGNTIYF.